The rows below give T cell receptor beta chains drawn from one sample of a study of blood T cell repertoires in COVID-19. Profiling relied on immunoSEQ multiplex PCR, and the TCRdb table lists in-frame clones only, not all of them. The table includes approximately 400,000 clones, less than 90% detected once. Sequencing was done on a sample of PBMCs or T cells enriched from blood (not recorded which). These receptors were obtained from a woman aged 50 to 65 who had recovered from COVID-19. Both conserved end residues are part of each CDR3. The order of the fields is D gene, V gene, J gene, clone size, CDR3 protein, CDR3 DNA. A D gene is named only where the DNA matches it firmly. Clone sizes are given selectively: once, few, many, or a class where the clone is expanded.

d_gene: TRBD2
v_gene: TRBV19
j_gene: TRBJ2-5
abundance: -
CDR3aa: CASSRGLAGGQETQYF
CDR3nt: TGTGCCAGTAGTAGGGGACTAGCGGGGGGGCAAGAGACCCAGTACTTC

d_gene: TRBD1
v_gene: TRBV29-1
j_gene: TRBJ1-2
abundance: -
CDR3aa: CSVGTGGYGYTF
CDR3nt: TGCAGCGTGGGGACAGGGGGCTATGGCTACACCTTC

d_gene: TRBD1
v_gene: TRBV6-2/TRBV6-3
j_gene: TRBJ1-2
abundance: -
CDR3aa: CASSYTGQGNYGYTF
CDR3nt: TGTGCCAGCAGTTACACAGGACAGGGGAACTATGGCTACACCTTC

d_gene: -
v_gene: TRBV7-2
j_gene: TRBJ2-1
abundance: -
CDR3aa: CASSLASGNEQFF
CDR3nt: TGTGCCAGCAGCTTAGCTTCGGGGAATGAGCAGTTCTTC

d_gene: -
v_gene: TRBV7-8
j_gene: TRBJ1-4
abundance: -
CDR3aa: CASSLTVNEKLFF
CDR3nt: TGTGCCAGCAGCTTAACAGTTAATGAAAAACTGTTTTTT

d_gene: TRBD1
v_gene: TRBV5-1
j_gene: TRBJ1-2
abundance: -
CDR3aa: CASRPIPGTGYGYTF
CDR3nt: TGCGCCAGCAGACCGATCCCCGGGACAGGCTATGGCTACACCTTC

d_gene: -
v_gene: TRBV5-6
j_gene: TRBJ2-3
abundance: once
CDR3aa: CASSLRSSTDTQYF
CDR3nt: TGTGCCAGCAGCTTGCGGTCTAGCACAGATACGCAGTATTTT

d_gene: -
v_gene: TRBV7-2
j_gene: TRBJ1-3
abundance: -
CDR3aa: CASSFPLPNSPGNTIYF
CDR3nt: TGTGCCAGCAGCTTCCCCCTTCCGAACAGTCCTGGAAACACCATATATTTT

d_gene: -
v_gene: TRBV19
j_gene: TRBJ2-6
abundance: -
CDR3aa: CASSSTGANVLTF
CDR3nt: TGTGCCAGTAGTTCCACTGGGGCCAACGTCCTGACTTTC

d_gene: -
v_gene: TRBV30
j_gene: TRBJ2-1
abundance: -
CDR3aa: CAWSVQALYNEQFF
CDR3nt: TGTGCCTGGAGTGTACAGGCCCTGTACAATGAGCAGTTCTTC

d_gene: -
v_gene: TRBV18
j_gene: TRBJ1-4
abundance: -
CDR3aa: CASSPDLSGEKLFF
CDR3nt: TGTGCCAGCTCACCGGATTTGTCGGGTGAAAAACTGTTTTTT

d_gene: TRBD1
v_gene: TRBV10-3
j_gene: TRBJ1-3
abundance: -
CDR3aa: CAISEPSDRDSSGNTIYF
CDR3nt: TGTGCCATCAGTGAGCCCTCCGACCGGGACAGCTCTGGAAACACCATATATTTT

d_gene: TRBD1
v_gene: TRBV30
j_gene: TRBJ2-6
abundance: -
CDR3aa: CAWRVNRGLVSGANVLTF
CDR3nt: TGTGCCTGGAGAGTGAACAGGGGATTAGTCTCTGGGGCCAACGTCCTGACTTTC

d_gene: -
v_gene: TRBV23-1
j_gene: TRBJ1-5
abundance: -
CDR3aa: CASSQNAGLLTVQPQHF
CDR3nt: TGCGCCAGCAGTCAAAACGCAGGACTCCTAACCGTACAGCCCCAGCATTTT

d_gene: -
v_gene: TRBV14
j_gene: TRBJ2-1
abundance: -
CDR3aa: CASSQGGLGNEQFF
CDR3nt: TGTGCCAGCAGCCAAGGAGGTTTGGGCAATGAGCAGTTCTTC

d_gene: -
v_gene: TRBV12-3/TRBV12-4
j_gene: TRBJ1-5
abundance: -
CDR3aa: CASSYDSFQPQHF
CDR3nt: TGTGCCAGCAGCTACGACAGTTTTCAGCCCCAGCATTTT

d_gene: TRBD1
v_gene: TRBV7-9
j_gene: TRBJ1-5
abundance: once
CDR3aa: CASSLGGQNNQPQHF
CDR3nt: TGTGCCAGCAGCTTGGGGGGACAGAACAATCAGCCCCAGCATTTT

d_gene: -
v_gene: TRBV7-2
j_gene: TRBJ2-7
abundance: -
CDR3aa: CASSLKGLVREQYF
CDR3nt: TGTGCCAGCAGCTTAAAGGGACTGGTACGCGAGCAGTACTTC

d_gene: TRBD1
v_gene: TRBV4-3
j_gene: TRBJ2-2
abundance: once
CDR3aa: CASSLGQGGTGELFF
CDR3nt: TGCGCCAGCAGCCTCGGACAGGGGGGCACCGGGGAGCTGTTTTTT

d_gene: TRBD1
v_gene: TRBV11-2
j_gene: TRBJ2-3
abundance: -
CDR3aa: CASSFGTGAISTDTQYF
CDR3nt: TGTGCCAGCAGCTTCGGGACAGGGGCTATAAGCACAGATACGCAGTATTTT

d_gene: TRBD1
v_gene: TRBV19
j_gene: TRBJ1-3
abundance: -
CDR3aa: CATGQLSSGNTIYF
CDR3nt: TGTGCCACGGGACAGCTAAGCTCTGGAAACACCATATATTTT

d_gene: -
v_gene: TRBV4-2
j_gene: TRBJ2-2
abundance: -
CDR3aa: CASTSGGKSGELFF
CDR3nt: TGTGCCAGCACCTCCGGGGGAAAGTCCGGGGAGCTGTTTTTT

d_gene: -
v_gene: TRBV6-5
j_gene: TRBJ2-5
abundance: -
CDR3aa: CASSAGTAQETQYF
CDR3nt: TGTGCCAGCAGCGCCGGGACTGCACAAGAGACCCAGTACTTC

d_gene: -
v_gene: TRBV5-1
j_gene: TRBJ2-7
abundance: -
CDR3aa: CASSLTGQDYEQYF
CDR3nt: TGCGCCAGCAGCTTGACCGGACAAGACTACGAGCAGTACTTC

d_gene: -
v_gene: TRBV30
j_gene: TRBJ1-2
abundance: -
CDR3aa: CAWVAEHYGYTF
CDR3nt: TGTGCCTGGGTCGCCGAGCACTATGGCTACACCTTC

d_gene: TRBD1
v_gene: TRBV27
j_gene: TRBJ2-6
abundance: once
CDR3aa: CASSLGQGAAGANVLTF
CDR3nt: TGTGCCAGCAGTTTAGGACAGGGGGCTGCTGGGGCCAACGTCCTGACTTTC

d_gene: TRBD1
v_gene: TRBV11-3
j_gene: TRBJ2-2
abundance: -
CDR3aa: CASSNRTGQIGELFF
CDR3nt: TGTGCCAGCAGCAATAGGACAGGGCAAATCGGGGAGCTGTTTTTT

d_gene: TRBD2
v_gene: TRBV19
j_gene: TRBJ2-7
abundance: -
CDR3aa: CASSPQLAGLYEQYF
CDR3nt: TGTGCCAGTAGCCCCCAACTAGCGGGCCTGTACGAGCAGTACTTC

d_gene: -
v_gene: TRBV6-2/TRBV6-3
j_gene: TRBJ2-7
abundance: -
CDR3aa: CASSGAAVTVQYF
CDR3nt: TGTGCCAGCAGTGGGGCAGCCGTGACCGTGCAGTACTTC

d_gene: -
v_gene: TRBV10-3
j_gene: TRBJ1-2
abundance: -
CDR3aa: CAISPQGINYGYTF
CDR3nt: TGTGCCATCAGCCCTCAGGGGATTAACTATGGCTACACCTTC

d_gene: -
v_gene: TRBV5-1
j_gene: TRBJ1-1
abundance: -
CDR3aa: CASSLDRLNTEAFF
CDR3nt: TGCGCCAGCAGCTTGGACAGGCTGAACACTGAAGCTTTCTTT

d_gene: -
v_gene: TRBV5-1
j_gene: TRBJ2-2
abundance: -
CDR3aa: CASSLAEYTGELFF
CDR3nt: TGCGCCAGCAGCTTGGCCGAGTACACCGGGGAGCTGTTTTTT

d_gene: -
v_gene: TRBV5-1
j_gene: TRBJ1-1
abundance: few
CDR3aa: CASSLEVWGGEAFF
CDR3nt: TGCGCCAGCAGCTTGGAGGTTTGGGGGGGTGAAGCTTTCTTT

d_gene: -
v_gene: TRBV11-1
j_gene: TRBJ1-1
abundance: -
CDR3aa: CASSSPFEAFF
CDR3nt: TGTGCCAGCAGCTCCCCGTTTGAGGCTTTCTTT

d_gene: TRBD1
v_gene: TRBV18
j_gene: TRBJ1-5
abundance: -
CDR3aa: CASSPGTGSNQPQHF
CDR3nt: TGTGCCAGCTCACCAGGGACAGGCAGCAATCAGCCCCAGCATTTT

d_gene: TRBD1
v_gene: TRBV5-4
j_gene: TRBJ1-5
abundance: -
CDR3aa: CASSQTVGTGVDQPQHF
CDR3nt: TGTGCCAGCAGTCAAACTGTAGGGACAGGGGTGGATCAGCCCCAGCATTTT

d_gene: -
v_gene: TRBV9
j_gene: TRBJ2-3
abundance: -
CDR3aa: CASSKPPRGRLTDTQYF
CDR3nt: TGTGCCAGCTCCAAGCCCCCCAGGGGCCGCCTCACAGATACGCAGTATTTT

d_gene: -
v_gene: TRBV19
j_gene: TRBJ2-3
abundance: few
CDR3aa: CATAQGHTDTQYF
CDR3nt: TGTGCCACCGCCCAGGGACACACAGATACGCAGTATTTT

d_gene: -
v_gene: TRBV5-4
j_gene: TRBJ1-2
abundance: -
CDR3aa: CASSLAGQGKGYTF
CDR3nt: TGTGCCAGCAGCTTGGCCGGGCAGGGTAAAGGCTACACCTTC

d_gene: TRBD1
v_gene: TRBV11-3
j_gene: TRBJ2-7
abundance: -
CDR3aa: CASGQGSSYEQYF
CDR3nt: TGTGCCAGCGGACAGGGAAGCTCCTACGAGCAGTACTTC

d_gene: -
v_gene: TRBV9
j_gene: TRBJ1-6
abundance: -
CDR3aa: CASSPTPRDSYNSPLHF
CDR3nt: TGTGCCAGCAGCCCCACACCACGGGACTCCTATAATTCACCCCTCCACTTT

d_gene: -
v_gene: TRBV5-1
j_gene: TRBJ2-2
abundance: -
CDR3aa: CASSLVAGMAGELFF
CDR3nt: TGCGCCAGCAGCTTGGTCGCAGGGATGGCCGGGGAGCTGTTTTTT